Below, one T cell receptor (beta chain) is given with its context. In the authors' workflow: Estimation of nucleated cell counts was performed using reference gene primer amplification. Method: immunoSEQ multiplex PCR; TCRdb's copy keeps in-frame clones and lacks some. V and J calls and clone size are those listed in that table; D and trimming were worked out from the DNA. The table lists about 400,000 clones, approximately 88% of them singletons. Cohorts were based on clinical histories the participants reported. This CDR3 region has 15 residues. Germline V gene sequence: CDR1 SQVTM, CDR2 ANQGSEA. The junction had 15 bases not matched to a gene; V was cut back by 2 bases and J by 15 bases. The entry originates in a study of blood T cell repertoires in COVID-19. Study as a whole: COVID-19 samples collected from the United States, Italy and Spain covered acute and convalescent phases. T cells, B-cell-depleted T cells, or PBMCs supplied cDNA or gDNA.

This receptor was obtained from a woman aged 30 to 39 with acute COVID-19. Sequencing was done on a sample of PBMCs or T cells enriched from blood (not recorded which). The chain employs TRBV29-1 and TRBJ2-1, with 11 bases lining up with TRBD2. CDR3 nucleotides: TGCAGCGTTGAACCTCAGGGTCTAGCGGGGGGCCAAACGTTCTTC. It yields the protein CSVEPQGLAGGQTFF.